Listed here is a single T cell receptor (beta chain). Sequenced by immunoSEQ multiplex PCR; TCRdb stores in-frame clones only, minus some. The repertoire includes around 65,000 clones, approximately 86% of them detected once, and about 16% sits in the top ten. This entry belongs to a study of blood T cell repertoires in COVID-19. Looking at the study overall: Acute and convalescent COVID-19 specimens originated in the United States, Italy and Spain.

J gave up 2 bases and V 0 bases, and 1 base lay outside the gene matches. The CDR3 covers 15 residues. Germline V gene sequence: CDR1 SGHTA, CDR2 FQGTGA. The sample comprised peripheral blood. The receptor was derived from a man older than 75 with active COVID-19. The genes are TRBV7-3 and TRBJ2-3; 8 bases fit TRBD2. Written as DNA, the CDR3 is TGTGCCAGCAGCTTAACTAGCGGGACCACAGATACGCAGTATTTT. It is translated as CASSLTSGTTDTQYF. Based on the CDR3 plus reference TRBV7-3 and TRBJ2-3, the full variable domain is GAGVSQTPSNKVTEKGKYVELRCDPISGHTALYWYRQSLGQGPEFLIYFQGTGAADDSGLPNDRFFAVRPEGSVSTLKIQRTERGDSAVYLCASSLTSGTTDTQYFGPGTRLTVL.